Listed here are 20 T cell receptor beta chains from one sample, sequenced in a study of cytomegalovirus exposure and HLA in healthy donors (dated by TCRdb to 2017 to 2019). The library was built by means of the immunoSEQ multiplex PCR assay. This immuneACCESS table, as held by TCRdb, lists in-frame sequences with V and J called but not all clones. Of the missing ones, under half trace to an unresolved V gene in checked studies; the others have no known cause. For this sample there are about 49,000 clones; 94% appear just once. The top ten clonotypes cover about 7.8% of the sample. Sequenced material: PBMCs. The receptors stem from a woman between 18 and 30 years old in good health and CMV-seropositive.

The rearrangement uses TRBV6-8 and TRBJ2-2; tentative D call: TRBD2 (6 bases). Trimming cost V 5 bases and J 2 bases, with 9 bases left between them. The germline V gene encodes CDR1 MNHGY and CDR2 SAAAGT. This CDR3 is built from 14 residues. CDR3 DNA: TGTGCCAGCAGTCTGGGACTCAACACCGGGGAGCTGTTTTTT. Amino acid sequence: CASSLGLNTGELFF.

V and J are TRBV2 and TRBJ1-1; D is possibly TRBD1 (5 bases). V was pared by 8 bases and J by 6 bases, with 13 bases between. Germline CDR1 reads SNHLY; CDR2 reads FYNNEI. This CDR3 contains 12 residues. CDR3 residues: CASCGRGAEAFF. The CDR3 bases are TGTGCCAGCTGCGGGAGGGGAGCTGAAGCTTTCTTT.

The V gene is TRBV28, the J gene TRBJ1-2; the D gene is possibly TRBD1 (6 bases). CDR3 size: 13 residues. Trimming took off 2 bases at V and 3 bases at J, with 7 bases between the two ends. Per germline, CDR1 MDHEN and CDR2 SYDVKM. CDR3 protein: CASSLRGYYGYTF. As DNA, the CDR3 is TGTGCCAGCAGTTTAAGGGGGTACTATGGCTACACCTTC.

This rearrangement joins TRBV10-3 to TRBJ2-2; 7 positions agree with TRBD1. This CDR3 region has 16 residues. Germline CDR1 is ENHRY and CDR2 is SYGVKD. With V trimmed by 4 bases and J by 5 bases, 10 bases remained unmatched. The CDR3 spells CAISGVTGLETGELFF. In DNA form, the CDR3 reads TGTGCCATCAGTGGGGTGACAGGGTTGGAGACCGGGGAGCTGTTTTTT.

The V call is TRBV25-1, the J call TRBJ2-1; the match to TRBD1 covers 7 bases. The CDR3 is made up of 16 amino acids. The germline gives CDR1 MGHDK, CDR2 SYGVNS. The V segment lost 5 bases and the J segment 1 base; nucleotides outside the gene matches: 8. The CDR3 DNA reads TGTGCCAGCAGTAGCCGACAGGGCCTATCCTACAATGAGCAGTTCTTC. Its translation: CASSSRQGLSYNEQFF.

The CDR3 DNA reads TGTGCCAGCAGCTTAGCGGTGTCAGAGGGGGCTGTCGGCTACACCTTC. Translation gives CASSLAVSEGAVGYTF. The chain couples TRBV7-9 to TRBJ1-2; TRBD1 agrees at 7 bases. V lost 0 bases to trimming and J lost 8 bases; unmatched junction nucleotides: 12. CDR1 and CDR2 (germline): SEHNR, FQNEAQ (reference sequence). CDR3 length: 16 amino acids.

This chain links TRBV28 with TRBJ1-2; TRBD1 aligns across 10 bases. Germline CDR1 reads MDHEN; CDR2 reads SYDVKM. V gave up 5 bases and J gave up 4 bases; unmatched junction bases: 4. The CDR3 consists of 14 residues. In nucleotides, the CDR3 is TGTGCCAGCAGTCCCCGGGACAGGGGCTATGGCTACACCTTC. It codes for CASSPRDRGYGYTF.

With regard to this clone: The junction departs from germline at one end; a sequencing error may be responsible. The gene calls are TRBV7-9 and TRBJ2-2, with D perhaps given as TRBD1 or TRBD2 (5 bases each). Germline lookup yields CDR1 SEHNR and CDR2 FQNEAQ (reference sequence). The length of the CDR3 is 15 residues. CDR3 nucleotides: TGTGCCAGCAGCCTAGCCCCTAGGGGCACCGGGGAGCTGTTTTTT. Protein: CASSLAPRGTGELFF.

This sequence joins TRBV12-5 and TRBJ2-1; TRBD2 might be the D (6 bases). Deletions cut 6 bases from V and 7 bases from J, with 19 bases between. CDR1 LGHNT and CDR2 FRNRAP come from the germline V gene. This CDR3 is 15 amino acids long. The DNA for the CDR3 is TGTGCTAGTGGACCCGAGGGAGGTTCAAGGAATGAGCAGTTCTTC. Translation gives CASGPEGGSRNEQFF.

This clone came up a few times. The gene calls are TRBV29-1 and TRBJ2-5; a possible D gene is TRBD2 (7 bases). Germline lookup yields CDR1 SQVTM and CDR2 ANQGSEA. CDR3 length: 15 residues. V shed 7 bases and J shed 5 bases, with 23 bases lying between them. The DNA for the CDR3 is TGCAGCGCCCTCGGGGGGCAGCAAGGGTGGGAGACCCAGTACTTC. It yields the protein CSALGGQQGWETQYF.

The V and J genes are TRBV10-3 and TRBJ1-5; tentatively, D is TRBD1 (5 bases). The germline V gene encodes CDR1 ENHRY and CDR2 SYGVKD. This CDR3 region has 14 residues. Trimming cost V 8 bases and J 0 bases, with 11 bases left between them. The CDR3 DNA is TGTGCCATCCGGGGGGACGCTAGCAATCAGCCCCAGCATTTT. It translates to CAIRGDASNQPQHF.

The V and J genes are TRBV27 and TRBJ2-5; D not certain. The CDR3 is 15 residues long. V was pared by 0 bases and J by 1 base, with 9 bases between. Per germline, CDR1 MNHEY and CDR2 SMNVEV (reference sequence). Here the CDR3 DNA reads TGTGCCAGCAGTTTATCTGGTGGCTCCCAAGAGACCCAGTACTTC. This gives the protein CASSLSGGSQETQYF.

In its sample, this clone was seen once. In DNA, the CDR3 is TGTGCCAGCAGCCCAGAAAACCAGCTAGTTAAAGAGACCCAGTACTTC. Translating gives CASSPENQLVKETQYF. This chain uses TRBV7-9 with TRBJ2-5; D is uncertain. CDR3 length: 16 residues. CDR1 is SEHNR and CDR2 is FQNEAQ in the germline V gene (reference sequence). V shed 5 bases and J shed 3 bases, with 19 bases lying between them. The full variable domain, in which reference TRBV7-9 and TRBJ2-5 provide the parts outside the CDR3, is DTGVSQNPRHKITKRGQNVTFRCDPISEHNRLYWYRQTLGQGPEFLTYFQNEAQLEKSRLLSDRFSAERPKGSFSTLEIQRTEQGDSAMYLCASSPENQLVKETQYFGPGTRLLVL.

The V gene is TRBV5-4, the J gene TRBJ1-2, with D possibly matching TRBD1 (6 bases). The CDR3 consists of 13 residues. Germline CDR1 and CDR2: SGHNT and YYREEE (reference sequence). The V end lost 3 bases, the J end lost 2 bases, and 8 bases lay between the germline ends. CDR3 region: CASSSTGNYGYTF. For the CDR3, the DNA is TGTGCCAGCAGCTCCACAGGGAACTATGGCTACACCTTC.

This rearrangement joins TRBV5-1 to TRBJ2-3, with a possible D match to TRBD1 (6 bases). This CDR3 is built from 14 residues. CDR1 is SGHRS and CDR2 is YFSETQ in the germline V gene. Trimming took 4 bases from V and 5 from J, leaving 14 bases between them. In nucleotides, the CDR3 is TGCGCCAGCAGCCACGGTATCAGGGGAGATACGCAGTATTTT. Encoded protein: CASSHGIRGDTQYF. The full variable domain, completed using reference TRBV5-1 and TRBJ2-3, is KAGVTQTPRYLIKTRGQQVTLSCSPISGHRSVSWYQQTPGQGLQFLFEYFSETQRNKGNFPGRFSGRQFSNSRSEMNVSTLELGDSALYLCASSHGIRGDTQYFGPGTRLTVL.

This chain links TRBV7-8 with TRBJ1-1; 12 positions agree with TRBD1. J was trimmed by 4 bases and V by 9 bases; bases with no gene match: 18. CDR3 size: 18 residues. Germline CDR1 is SGHVS and CDR2 is FQNEAQ. CDR3 region: CASGGGQGALWMGTEAFF. CDR3 sequence (DNA): TGTGCCAGTGGGGGGGGACAGGGGGCTTTGTGGATGGGCACTGAAGCTTTCTTT.

This clone was found once. J is TRBJ2-3 and V is TRBV27; a weak D match, TRBD1 (6 bases). Germline V gene sequence: CDR1 MNHEY, CDR2 SMNVEV (reference sequence). Trimming shortened V by 4 bases and J by 6 bases, and 11 bases separated the two germline ends. The CDR3 has 13 amino acids. The CDR3 coding sequence is TGTGCCAGCAGTTCCGGACAGATGGATACGCAGTATTTT. Amino acids: CASSSGQMDTQYF.

V is TRBV10-2 and J is TRBJ2-7; 10 bases agree with TRBD2. The CDR3 extends over 15 amino acids. V trimming: 3 bases; J trimming: 3 bases; junction bases outside the gene matches: 5. Germline assignment: CDR1 WSHSY and CDR2 SAAADI. The CDR3 DNA follows: TGCGCCAGCAGTGAAAGGACTAGCGGAATCTACGAGCAGTACTTC. Protein product: CASSERTSGIYEQYF.

The J gene is TRBJ2-5, the V gene TRBV6-1; 10 bases align to TRBD2. The CDR3 sequence is 18 residues long. V trimming: 2 bases; J trimming: 0 bases; junction bases outside the gene matches: 9. Germline-derived CDR1 and CDR2 are MNHNS and SASEGT. The chain's CDR3 is CASSESFGGTSDQETQYF. The CDR3 coding sequence is TGTGCCAGCAGTGAATCCTTTGGCGGGACTAGCGACCAAGAGACCCAGTACTTC.

This clone was recorded a few times. The chain joins TRBV11-2 to TRBJ2-7; TRBD2 aligns across 7 bases. The V and J ends lost 0 bases and 1 base, in that order; junction bases with no gene match: 0. Germline-derived CDR1 and CDR2 are SGHAT and FQNNGV. This CDR3 comprises 14 residues. The CDR3, as DNA: TGTGCCAGCAGCTTAGAACTAGCGTCCTACGAGCAGTACTTC. Its protein is CASSLELASYEQYF.